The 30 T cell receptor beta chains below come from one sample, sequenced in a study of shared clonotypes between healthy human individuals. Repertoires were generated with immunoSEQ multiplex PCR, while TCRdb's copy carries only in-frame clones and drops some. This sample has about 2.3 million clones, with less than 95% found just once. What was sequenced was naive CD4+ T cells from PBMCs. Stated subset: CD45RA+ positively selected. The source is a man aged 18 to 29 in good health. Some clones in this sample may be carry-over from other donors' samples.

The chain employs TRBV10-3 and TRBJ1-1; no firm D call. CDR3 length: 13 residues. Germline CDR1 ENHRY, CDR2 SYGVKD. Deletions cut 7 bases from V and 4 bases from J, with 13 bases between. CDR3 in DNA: TGTGCCATCAATACGGGTCTAGGCACTGAAGCTTTCTTT. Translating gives CAINTGLGTEAFF.

The CDR3 region has the DNA TGCGCCAGCAGCTTGTATGAGGCAGGGCGCACTGAAGCTTTCTTT. The encoded protein is CASSLYEAGRTEAFF. The chain carries TRBV5-1 and TRBJ1-1; D possibly corresponds to TRBD1 (5 bases). This CDR3 has 15 residues. Germline loops: CDR1 SGHRS, CDR2 YFSETQ. V gave up 1 base and J gave up 4 bases, with 14 bases separating them.

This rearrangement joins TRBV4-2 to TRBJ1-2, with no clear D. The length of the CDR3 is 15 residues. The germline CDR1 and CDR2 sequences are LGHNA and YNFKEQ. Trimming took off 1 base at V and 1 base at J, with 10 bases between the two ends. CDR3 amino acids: CASSQGGGDNYGYTF. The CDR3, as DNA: TGTGCCAGCAGCCAAGGTGGTGGGGATAACTATGGCTACACCTTC.

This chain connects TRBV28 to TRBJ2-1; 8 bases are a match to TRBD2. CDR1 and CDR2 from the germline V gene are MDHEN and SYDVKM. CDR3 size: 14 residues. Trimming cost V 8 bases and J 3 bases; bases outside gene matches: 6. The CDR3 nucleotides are TGTGCCAGCGAGACTAGCGTTAGCTACAATGAGCAGTTCTTC. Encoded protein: CASETSVSYNEQFF.

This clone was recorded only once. CDR3 nucleotides: TGTGCCAGCAGCTCATTCAGGGGATCTGGAAACACCATATATTTT. Translation: CASSSFRGSGNTIYF. The chain combines TRBV7-2 with TRBJ1-3; D perhaps matches TRBD1 (6 bases). The CDR3 sequence is 15 residues long. Looked up from germline, CDR1 is SGHTA and CDR2 is FQGNSA. The V end was cut by 4 bases, the J end by 1 base, with 11 bases between.

The CDR3 DNA reads TGCGCCAGCAGCCCACCTACCGTCTCTAGCACAGATACGCAGTATTTT. It codes for CASSPPTVSSTDTQYF. The V gene is TRBV5-1, the J gene TRBJ2-3; D gene unclear. The germline CDR1 and CDR2 sequences are SGHRS and YFSETQ. Trimming left V 4 bases short and J 0 bases short, with 15 bases between. The CDR3 runs to 16 residues.

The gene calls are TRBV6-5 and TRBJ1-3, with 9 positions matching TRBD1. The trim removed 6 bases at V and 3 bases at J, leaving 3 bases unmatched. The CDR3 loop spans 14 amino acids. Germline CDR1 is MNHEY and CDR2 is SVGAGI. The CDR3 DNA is TGTGCCAGCAGAGGGACAGGGATTGGAAACACCATATATTTT. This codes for CASRGTGIGNTIYF.

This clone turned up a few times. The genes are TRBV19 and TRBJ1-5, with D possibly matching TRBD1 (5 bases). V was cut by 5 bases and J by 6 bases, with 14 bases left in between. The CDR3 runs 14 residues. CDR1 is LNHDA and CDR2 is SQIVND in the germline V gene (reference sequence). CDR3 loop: CASSWQGSSQPQHF. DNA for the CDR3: TGTGCCAGTAGTTGGCAGGGAAGTAGTCAGCCCCAGCATTTT.

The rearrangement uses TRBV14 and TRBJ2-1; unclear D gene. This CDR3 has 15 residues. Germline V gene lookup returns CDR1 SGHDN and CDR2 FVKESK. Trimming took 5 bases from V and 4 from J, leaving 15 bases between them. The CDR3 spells CASSYSWTDYNEQFF. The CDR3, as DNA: TGTGCCAGCAGCTATAGTTGGACGGATTACAATGAGCAGTTCTTC. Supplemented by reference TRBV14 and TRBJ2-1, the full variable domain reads EAGVTQFPSHSVIEKGQTVTLRCDPISGHDNLYWYRRVMGKEIKFLLHFVKESKQDESGMPNNRFLAERTGGTYSTLKVQPAELEDSGVYFCASSYSWTDYNEQFFGPGTRLTVL.

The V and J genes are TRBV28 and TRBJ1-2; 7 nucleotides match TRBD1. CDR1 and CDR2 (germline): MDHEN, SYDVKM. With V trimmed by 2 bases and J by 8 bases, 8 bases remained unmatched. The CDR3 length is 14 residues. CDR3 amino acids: CASSLITGVQGYTF. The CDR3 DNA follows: TGTGCCAGCAGTTTAATAACAGGGGTTCAGGGCTACACCTTC.

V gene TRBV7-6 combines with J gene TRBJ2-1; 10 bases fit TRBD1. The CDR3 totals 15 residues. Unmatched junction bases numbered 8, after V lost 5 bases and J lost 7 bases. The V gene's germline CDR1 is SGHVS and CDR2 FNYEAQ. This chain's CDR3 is CASSPGDRGGNEQFF. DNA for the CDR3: TGTGCCAGCAGCCCGGGGGACAGGGGTGGTAATGAGCAGTTCTTC. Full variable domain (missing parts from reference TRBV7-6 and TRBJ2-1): GAGVSQSPRYKVTKRGQDVALRCDPISGHVSLYWYRQALGQGPEFLTYFNYEAQQDKSGLPNDRFSAERPEGSISTLTIQRTEQRDSAMYRCASSPGDRGGNEQFFGPGTRLTVL.

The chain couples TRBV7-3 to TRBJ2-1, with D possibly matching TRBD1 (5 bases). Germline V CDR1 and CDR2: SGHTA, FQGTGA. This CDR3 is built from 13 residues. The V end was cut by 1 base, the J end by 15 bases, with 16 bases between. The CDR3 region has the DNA TGTGCCAGCAGCTTAATCGGAGCAGGGATACGGTTCTTC. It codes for CASSLIGAGIRFF.

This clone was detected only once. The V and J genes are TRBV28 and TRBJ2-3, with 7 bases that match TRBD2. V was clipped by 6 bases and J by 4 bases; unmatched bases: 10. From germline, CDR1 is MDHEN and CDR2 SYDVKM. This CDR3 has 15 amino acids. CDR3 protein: CASSMGGSASDTQYF. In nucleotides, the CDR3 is TGTGCCAGCAGCATGGGCGGGAGTGCATCAGATACGCAGTATTTT.

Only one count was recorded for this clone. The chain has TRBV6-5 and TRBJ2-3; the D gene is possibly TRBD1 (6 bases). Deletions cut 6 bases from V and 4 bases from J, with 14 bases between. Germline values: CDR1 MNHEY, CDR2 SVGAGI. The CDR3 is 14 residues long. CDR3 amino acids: CASSRDITPDTQYF. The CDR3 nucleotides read TGTGCCAGCAGCCGGGACATCACCCCAGATACGCAGTATTTT.

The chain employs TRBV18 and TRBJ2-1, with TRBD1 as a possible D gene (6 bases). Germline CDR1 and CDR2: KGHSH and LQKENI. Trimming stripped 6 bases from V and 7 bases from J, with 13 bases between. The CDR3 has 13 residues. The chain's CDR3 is CASSFYRENEQFF. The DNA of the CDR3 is TGTGCCAGCTCCTTCTACAGGGAGAATGAGCAGTTCTTC.

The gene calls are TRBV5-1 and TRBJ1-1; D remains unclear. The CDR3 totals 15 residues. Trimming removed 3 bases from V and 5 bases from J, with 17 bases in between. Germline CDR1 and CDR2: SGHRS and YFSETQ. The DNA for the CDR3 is TGCGCCAGCAGCTCGGGGAGCGGCGGCATAACTGAAGCTTTCTTT. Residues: CASSSGSGGITEAFF.

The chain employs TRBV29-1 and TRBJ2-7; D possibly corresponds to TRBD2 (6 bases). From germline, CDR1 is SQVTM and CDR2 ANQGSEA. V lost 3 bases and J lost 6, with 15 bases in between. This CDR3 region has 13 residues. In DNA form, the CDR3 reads TGCAGCGTTGAGTGGGGGGTTGACACCGAGCAGTACTTC. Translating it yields CSVEWGVDTEQYF.

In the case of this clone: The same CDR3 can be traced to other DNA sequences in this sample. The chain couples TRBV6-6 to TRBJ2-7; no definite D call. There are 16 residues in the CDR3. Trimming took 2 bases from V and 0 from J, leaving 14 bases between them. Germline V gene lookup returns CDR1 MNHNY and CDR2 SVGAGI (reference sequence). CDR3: CASSYGVGRSSYEQYF. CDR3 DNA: TGTGCCAGCAGTTACGGAGTCGGACGGAGCTCCTACGAGCAGTACTTC.

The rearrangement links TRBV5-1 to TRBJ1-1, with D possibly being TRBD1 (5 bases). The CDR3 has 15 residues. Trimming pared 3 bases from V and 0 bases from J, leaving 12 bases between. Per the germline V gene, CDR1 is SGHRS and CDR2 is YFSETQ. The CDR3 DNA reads TGCGCCAGCAGCTCCGGGGGGAGTATGAACACTGAAGCTTTCTTT. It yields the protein CASSSGGSMNTEAFF.

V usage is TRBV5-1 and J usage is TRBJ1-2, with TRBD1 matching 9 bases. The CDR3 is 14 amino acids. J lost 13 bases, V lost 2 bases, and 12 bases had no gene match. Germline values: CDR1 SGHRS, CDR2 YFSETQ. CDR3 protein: CASSFGQQGANCTF. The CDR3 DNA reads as TGCGCCAGCAGCTTCGGACAACAGGGGGCAAACTGCACCTTC. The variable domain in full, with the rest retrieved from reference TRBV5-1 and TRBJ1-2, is KAGVTQTPRYLIKTRGQQVTLSCSPISGHRSVSWYQQTPGQGLQFLFEYFSETQRNKGNFPGRFSGRQFSNSRSEMNVSTLELGDSALYLCASSFGQQGANCTFGSGTRLTVV.

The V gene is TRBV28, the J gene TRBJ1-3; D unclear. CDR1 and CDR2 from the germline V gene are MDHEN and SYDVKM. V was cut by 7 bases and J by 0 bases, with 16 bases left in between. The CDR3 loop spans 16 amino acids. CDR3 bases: TGTGCCAGCACGGGCCAGGACCCCCTCTCTGGAAACACCATATATTTT. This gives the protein CASTGQDPLSGNTIYF.

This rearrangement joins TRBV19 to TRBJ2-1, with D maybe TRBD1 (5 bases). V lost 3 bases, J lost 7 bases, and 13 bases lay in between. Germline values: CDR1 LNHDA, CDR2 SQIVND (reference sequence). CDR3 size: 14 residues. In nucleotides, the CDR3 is TGTGCCAGTAGTATGGCAGGAAGGGGAAATGAGCAGTTCTTC. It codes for CASSMAGRGNEQFF. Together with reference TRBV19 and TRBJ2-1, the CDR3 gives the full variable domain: DGGITQSPKYLFRKEGQNVTLSCEQNLNHDAMYWYRQDPGQGLRLIYYSQIVNDFQKGDIAEGYSVSREKKESFPLTVTSAQKNPTAFYLCASSMAGRGNEQFFGPGTRLTVL.

The CDR3 reads CASASMVRGRGQPQHF. DNA for the CDR3: TGTGCCAGCGCCTCGATGGTCAGGGGGCGAGGTCAGCCCCAGCATTTT. V and J are TRBV28 and TRBJ1-5; 8 nucleotides agree with TRBD1. This CDR3 is 16 amino acids long. V shed 8 bases and J 6 bases; nucleotides not matched to a gene: 15. Germline-derived CDR1 and CDR2 are MDHEN and SYDVKM.

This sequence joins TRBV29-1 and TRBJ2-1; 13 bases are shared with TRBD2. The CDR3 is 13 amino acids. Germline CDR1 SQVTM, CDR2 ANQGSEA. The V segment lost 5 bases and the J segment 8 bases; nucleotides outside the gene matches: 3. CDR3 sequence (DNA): TGCAGCGTTAGGACTAGCGGGAGCTATGAGCAGTTCTTC. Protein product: CSVRTSGSYEQFF.

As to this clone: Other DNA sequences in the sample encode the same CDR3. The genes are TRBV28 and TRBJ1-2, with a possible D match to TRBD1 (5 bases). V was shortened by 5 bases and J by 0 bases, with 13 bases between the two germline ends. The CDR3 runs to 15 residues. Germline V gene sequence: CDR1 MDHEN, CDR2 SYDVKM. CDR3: CASSSGGEANYGYTF. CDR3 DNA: TGTGCCAGCAGTAGCGGGGGGGAAGCTAACTATGGCTACACCTTC.

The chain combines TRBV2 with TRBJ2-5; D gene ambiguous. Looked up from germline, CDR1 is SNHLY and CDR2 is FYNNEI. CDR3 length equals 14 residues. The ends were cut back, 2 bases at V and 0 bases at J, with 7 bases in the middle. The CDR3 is CASSELTDQETQYF. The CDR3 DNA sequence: TGTGCCAGCAGTGAACTAACAGACCAAGAGACCCAGTACTTC. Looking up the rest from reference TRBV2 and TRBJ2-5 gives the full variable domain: EPEVTQTPSHQVTQMGQEVILRCVPISNHLYFYWYRQILGQKVEFLVSFYNNEISEKSEIFDDQFSVERPDGSNFTLKIRSTKLEDSAMYFCASSELTDQETQYFGPGTRLLVL.

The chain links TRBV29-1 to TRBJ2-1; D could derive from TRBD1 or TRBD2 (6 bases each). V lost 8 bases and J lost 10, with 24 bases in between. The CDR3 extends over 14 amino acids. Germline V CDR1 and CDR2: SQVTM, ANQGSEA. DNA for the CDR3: TGCAGCCTCGACGACGGCGGGATTGGACAGGAGCAGTTCTTC. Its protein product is CSLDDGGIGQEQFF.

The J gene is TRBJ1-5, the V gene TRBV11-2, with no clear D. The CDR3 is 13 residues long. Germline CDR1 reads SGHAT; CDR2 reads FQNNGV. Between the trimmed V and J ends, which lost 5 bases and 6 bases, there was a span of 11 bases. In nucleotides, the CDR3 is TGTGCCAGCAGCAAGGACTTTGGTCAGCCCCAGCATTTT. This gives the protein CASSKDFGQPQHF.

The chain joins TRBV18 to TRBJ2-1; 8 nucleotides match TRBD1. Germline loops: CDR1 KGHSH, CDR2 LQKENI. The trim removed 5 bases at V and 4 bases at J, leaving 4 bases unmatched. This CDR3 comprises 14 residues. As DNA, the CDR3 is TGTGCCAGCTCAGGGCAGGGGGCATACAATGAGCAGTTCTTC. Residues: CASSGQGAYNEQFF.

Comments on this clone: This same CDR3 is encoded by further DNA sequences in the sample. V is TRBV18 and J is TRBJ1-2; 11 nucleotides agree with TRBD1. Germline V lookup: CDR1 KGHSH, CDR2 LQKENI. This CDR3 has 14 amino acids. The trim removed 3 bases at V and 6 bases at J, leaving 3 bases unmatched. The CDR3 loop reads CASSPRTGGDGYTF. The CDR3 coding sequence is TGTGCCAGCTCACCCCGGACAGGGGGCGATGGCTACACCTTC.